Each of the 20 T cell receptor beta chains below was sequenced from the same sample in a study of blood T cell repertoires in COVID-19. TCRdb's copy holds only in-frame clones and misses some; the assay was immunoSEQ multiplex PCR. The profile shows roughly 75,000 clones, around 80% of them singletons. Sequencing was carried out using peripheral blood. These receptors came from a middle-aged man with COVID-19, enrolled during active disease.

The V and J genes are TRBV6-6 and TRBJ1-1; TRBD1 aligns across 7 bases. The germline V gene has CDR1 MNHNY and CDR2 SVGAGI (reference sequence). With V trimmed by 5 bases and J by 6 bases, 6 bases remained unmatched. The CDR3 sequence is 13 residues long. The CDR3, as DNA: TGTGCCAGCAGTACAGGGGAGAGTCCTGAAGCTTTCTTT. This codes for CASSTGESPEAFF.

V usage is TRBV7-9 and J usage is TRBJ1-3, with D hard to call. Deletions cut 5 bases from V and 0 bases from J, with 17 bases between. The germline V gene has CDR1 SEHNR and CDR2 FQNEAQ (reference sequence). The CDR3 has 17 amino acids. CDR3 bases: TGTGCCAGCAGCCGCCCATCAATCAGCGACTCTGGAAACACCATATATTTT. Its translation is CASSRPSISDSGNTIYF. Full variable domain (remainder filled in from reference TRBV7-9 and TRBJ1-3): DTGVSQNPRHKITKRGQNVTFRCDPISEHNRLYWYRQTLGQGPEFLTYFQNEAQLEKSRLLSDRFSAERPKGSFSTLEIQRTEQGDSAMYLCASSRPSISDSGNTIYFGEGSWLTVV.

V gene TRBV7-6 combines with J gene TRBJ2-2, with 8 bases matching TRBD2. V trimming: 5 bases; J trimming: 2 bases; junction bases outside the gene matches: 7. The germline CDR1 and CDR2 sequences are SGHVS and FNYEAQ. CDR3 length: 16 residues. CDR3 loop: CASSLRAGGNTGELFF. In DNA form, the CDR3 reads TGTGCCAGCAGCCTCAGGGCGGGAGGAAACACCGGGGAGCTGTTTTTT.

The genes are TRBV10-1 and TRBJ1-2; D unresolved. CDR1 is WNHNN and CDR2 is SYGVQD in the germline V gene (reference sequence). The CDR3 runs 14 residues. The V and J ends lost 4 bases and 8 bases respectively, with 17 bases between them. CDR3 sequence reads: CASSAADTGGGYTF. The DNA of the CDR3 is TGCGCCAGCAGTGCTGCCGACACCGGAGGAGGCTACACCTTC.

This chain connects TRBV6-6 to TRBJ1-5; 7 bases are a match to TRBD1. The CDR3 totals 13 residues. J gave up 4 bases and V 5 bases, and 2 bases lay outside the gene matches. Germline assignment: CDR1 MNHNY and CDR2 SVGAGI (reference sequence). The CDR3 nucleotides read TGTGCCAGCAGTATGGGACAGAATCAGCCCCAGCATTTT. Protein product: CASSMGQNQPQHF.

This clone was detected only a few times. V and J are TRBV19 and TRBJ2-3, with 7 bases that match TRBD2. Germline CDR1 is LNHDA and CDR2 is SQIVND (reference sequence). Trimming removed 3 bases from V and 4 bases from J; junction bases left unmatched: 7. The CDR3 is made up of 15 amino acids. This CDR3 is CASSIGGGPSDTQYF. In DNA, the CDR3 is TGTGCCAGTAGTATTGGGGGAGGGCCCTCAGATACGCAGTATTTT.

This sequence joins TRBV5-4 and TRBJ2-1; 8 bases are shared with TRBD1. The CDR3 sequence is 14 residues long. Per the germline V gene, CDR1 is SGHNT and CDR2 is YYREEE (reference sequence). Trimming took 2 bases from V and 5 from J; bases not matched to a gene: 3. For the CDR3, the DNA is TGTGCCAGCAGCTTACAGGGGGGAGACAATGAGCAGTTCTTC. Its translation is CASSLQGGDNEQFF.

This chain joins TRBV5-4 and TRBJ2-6, with D perhaps TRBD1 (6 bases). This CDR3 spans 16 amino acids. The germline V gene encodes CDR1 SGHNT and CDR2 YYREEE (reference sequence). Trimming left V 1 base short and J 3 bases short, with 11 bases between. CDR3 bases: TGTGCCAGCAGCTTGCCGACAGGCGGTGGGGCCAACGTCCTGACTTTC. Translation gives CASSLPTGGGANVLTF.

The chain recombines TRBV30 with TRBJ2-7; tentative D call: TRBD2 (6 bases). The CDR3 length is 13 residues. The germline V and J ends were trimmed by 2 bases and 3 bases, with 11 bases remaining between them. Germline loops: CDR1 GTSNPN, CDR2 SVGIG (reference sequence). The CDR3 coding sequence is TGTGCCTGGAGTTTCGGGGGAAACTACGAGCAGTACTTC. It codes for CAWSFGGNYEQYF. The full variable domain, its missing parts supplied by reference TRBV30 and TRBJ2-7, is SQTIHQWPATLVQPVGSPLSLECTVEGTSNPNLYWYRQAAGRGLQLLFYSVGIGQISSEVPQNLSASRPQDRQFILSSKKLLLSDSGFYLCAWSFGGNYEQYFGPGTRLTVT.

This clone turned up a few times. The chain combines TRBV5-5 with TRBJ2-7; TRBD1 aligns across 10 bases. Looked up from germline, CDR1 is SGHKS and CDR2 is YYEKEE (reference sequence). After removal of 0 bases from V and 3 bases from J, the junction contained 6 bases not matched to a gene. The length of the CDR3 is 16 residues. The CDR3 loop reads CASSLEPGQGIYEQYF. The CDR3, as DNA: TGTGCCAGCAGCTTGGAACCGGGACAGGGGATCTACGAGCAGTACTTC.

J is TRBJ2-7 and V is TRBV21-1; the table's D call TRBD2 went unverified against the DNA. TRBV21-1 is a pseudogene. CDR3 length equals 16 residues. Written as DNA, the CDR3 is TGTGCCAGCAGCAAAAGGTGGGGGGGGCTCTCCTACGAGCAGTACTTC. Its translation is CASSKRWGGLSYEQYF.

The chain has TRBV18 and TRBJ2-5; 12 bases map to TRBD2. The trim removed 3 bases at V and 5 bases at J, leaving 7 bases unmatched. The CDR3 extends over 16 amino acids. Germline V lookup: CDR1 KGHSH, CDR2 LQKENI. The CDR3 DNA reads TGTGCCAGCTCACCTCGGACTAGCGGGACGGGGGAGACCCAGTACTTC. Its protein product is CASSPRTSGTGETQYF.

V usage is TRBV5-4 and J usage is TRBJ2-1; 9 nucleotides match TRBD2. The CDR3 length is 14 residues. The junction had 5 bases not matched to a gene; V was cut back by 2 bases and J by 8 bases. Germline values: CDR1 SGHNT, CDR2 YYREEE (reference sequence). The CDR3, as DNA: TGTGCCAGCAGCTTTCGCGGGAGGGTGGATGAGCAGTTCTTC. Protein: CASSFRGRVDEQFF.

V usage is TRBV6-4 and J usage is TRBJ2-3, with 8 positions matching TRBD2. The germline gives CDR1 MRHNA, CDR2 SNTAGT. V was clipped by 3 bases and J by 1 base; unmatched bases: 0. This CDR3 region has 14 residues. CDR3 nucleotide sequence: TGTGCCAGCAGTGAAGCGGGAGGCACAGATACGCAGTATTTT. Its protein product is CASSEAGGTDTQYF.

This sequence joins TRBV18 and TRBJ2-5, with 7 bases lining up with TRBD1. The germline V gene has CDR1 KGHSH and CDR2 LQKENI. The ends lost 6 bases at V and 6 bases at J; junction bases unmatched: 13. CDR3 length: 15 amino acids. CDR3 protein: CASSSATGFIQTQYF. In DNA, the CDR3 is TGTGCCAGCTCGAGCGCGACAGGGTTTATACAGACCCAGTACTTC.

Relative to its sample, this clone is medium-sized. The J gene is TRBJ2-2, the V gene TRBV4-2; 10 bases match TRBD2. Per germline, CDR1 LGHNA and CDR2 YNFKEQ. Trimming took 4 bases from V and 0 from J; bases not matched to a gene: 5. This CDR3 comprises 17 residues. CDR3 coding DNA: TGTGCCAGCAGCCTTTCTAGCGGGGGCGCGAACACCGGGGAGCTGTTTTTT. Encoded protein: CASSLSSGGANTGELFF.

This sequence joins TRBV28 and TRBJ2-7, with 8 bases that match TRBD2. Germline V lookup: CDR1 MDHEN, CDR2 SYDVKM. There are 13 residues in the CDR3. Trimming cost V 2 bases and J 3 bases; bases outside gene matches: 0. CDR3: CASSLTSGYEQYF. The CDR3 DNA reads as TGTGCCAGCAGTTTAACTAGCGGCTACGAGCAGTACTTC.

The chain recombines TRBV6-1 with TRBJ2-1; 9 nucleotides match TRBD2. Germline lookup yields CDR1 MNHNS and CDR2 SASEGT. Trimming took 0 bases from V and 12 from J; bases not matched to a gene: 3. The length of the CDR3 is 13 residues. The CDR3 loop reads CASSEASGRGQFF. DNA for the CDR3: TGTGCCAGCAGTGAAGCTAGCGGGAGAGGGCAGTTCTTC.

The chain is built from TRBV19 and TRBJ1-5; maybe TRBD1 (5 bases). This CDR3 is built from 13 residues. Germline values: CDR1 LNHDA, CDR2 SQIVND (reference sequence). V lost 6 bases, J lost 6 bases, and 12 bases lay in between. The CDR3 DNA follows: TGTGCCAGTAGACCAGGGTCGGGTCAGCCCCAGCATTTT. This sequence encodes CASRPGSGQPQHF.

The chain links TRBV4-2 to TRBJ2-1; a weak D match, TRBD2 (6 bases). The CDR3 has 18 amino acids. V was trimmed by 0 bases and J by 5 bases, leaving 20 bases between them. Germline values: CDR1 LGHNA, CDR2 YNFKEQ. The CDR3 loop is CASSQDPSWGLGNNEQFF. CDR3 coding DNA: TGTGCCAGCAGCCAAGATCCCTCCTGGGGACTGGGTAACAATGAGCAGTTCTTC.